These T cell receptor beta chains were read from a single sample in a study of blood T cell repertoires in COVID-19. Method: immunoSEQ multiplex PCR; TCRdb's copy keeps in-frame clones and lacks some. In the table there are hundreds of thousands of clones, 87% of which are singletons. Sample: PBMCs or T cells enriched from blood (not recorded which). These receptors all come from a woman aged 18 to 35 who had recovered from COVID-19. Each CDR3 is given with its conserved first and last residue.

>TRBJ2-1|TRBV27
CASSPSSGGLVYNEQFF
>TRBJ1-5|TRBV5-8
CASSLLSSDQPQHF
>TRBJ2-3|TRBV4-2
CASSQDRGFDGTDTQYF
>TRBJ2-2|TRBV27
CASSGTGGSGELFF
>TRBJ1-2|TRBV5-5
CASSQGQGGNYGYTF
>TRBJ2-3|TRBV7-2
CASSLVGQSTDTQYF
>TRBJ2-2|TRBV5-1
CASSLVWDRGDTGELFF
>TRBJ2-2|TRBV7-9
CASSSQGGGELFF
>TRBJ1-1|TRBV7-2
CASSLVSGGSEAFF
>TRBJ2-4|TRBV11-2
CASSRSGGVAKNIQYF
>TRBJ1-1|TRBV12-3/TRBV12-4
CASSLRSDLGAFF